A single sample is the source of the 20 T cell receptor beta chains below, sequenced in a study of T-cell reconstitution after alpha-beta-depleted transplantation in children (dated by TCRdb to the mid-2010s). Libraries were constructed by PCR. TCRdb records Illumina HiSeq 2500 as the sequencer. To normalize quantification of the TCRbeta repertoire, the TCR libraries were built with molecular barcoding that relied on unique molecular identifiers. TCRdb trimmed public reads at Q25 via fastp, called clones via MiXCR and kept in-frame beta chains. Duplicate CDR3 protein sequences are folded into a single record with the most common DNA and genes. This sample holds more than 200,000 distinct CDR3 sequences; approximately 9.8% were observed only once. Approximately 4.7% of the sample goes to the ten largest clones. The material sequenced was PBMCs from the stem cell graft donor, taken from the stem cell graft. These receptors originate from a human donor who donated a stem cell graft to a child with SCID.

This clonotype was detected a few times. CDR3 nucleotide sequence: TGTGCCAGCAGCCAAGCCAACAGGATGGGAGCAGCTTTCTTT. This codes for CASSQANRMGAAFF. V gene TRBV3-1 combines with J gene TRBJ1-1, with a possible D match to TRBD1 (5 bases). V was clipped by 1 base and J by 10 bases, with 16 bases between them. The germline gives CDR1 LGHDT, CDR2 YNNKEL (reference sequence). The CDR3 spans 14 residues.

This clonotype was recorded many times. The chain joins TRBV12-3 or TRBV12-4 to TRBJ1-4, with a tentative D call TRBD1 (5 bases). The CDR3 is 15 amino acids. Between the trimmed V and J ends, which lost 4 bases and 6 bases, there was a span of 15 bases. The CDR3 region has the DNA TGTGCCAGCAGTTCACCGGGACCCCGGGATGAAAAACTGTTTTTT. It encodes CASSSPGPRDEKLFF.

This clonotype was observed many times. The chain has TRBV7-8 and TRBJ2-3; the match to TRBD1 covers 10 bases. Germline CDR1 is SGHVS and CDR2 is FQNEAQ. Unmatched junction bases numbered 19, after V lost 8 bases and J lost 5 bases. CDR3 size: 18 residues. The CDR3 region is CASRRDRGPTRAGDTQYF. In DNA, the CDR3 is TGTGCCAGCCGTAGGGACAGGGGCCCTACAAGAGCTGGAGATACGCAGTATTTT.

There are many counts of this clonotype. This sequence joins TRBV6-2 or TRBV6-3 and TRBJ2-7; D tentatively fits TRBD1 or TRBD2 (5 bases each). CDR3 length: 13 amino acids. The germline V and J ends were trimmed by 7 bases and 4 bases, with 14 bases remaining between them. Germline CDR1 and CDR2: MNHEY and SVGEGT. CDR3 amino acids: CASTQLGGYEQYF. The CDR3, as DNA: TGTGCCAGCACCCAACTTGGGGGATACGAGCAGTACTTC.

There are many counts of this clonotype. The chain carries TRBV19 and TRBJ1-1; D remains unclear. Trimming removed 1 base at V and 1 base at J, with 7 bases between. There are 14 residues in the CDR3. The V gene's germline CDR1 is LNHDA and CDR2 SQIVND (reference sequence). The chain's CDR3 is CASSIAKGNTEAFF. The DNA of the CDR3 is TGTGCCAGTAGTATAGCCAAGGGGAACACTGAAGCTTTCTTT.

The table lists this clonotype with many counts. V and J are TRBV20-1 and TRBJ1-6; D is perhaps TRBD1 (5 bases). CDR1 is DFQATT and CDR2 is SNEGSKA in the germline V gene (reference sequence). The CDR3 has 13 amino acids. V was trimmed by 3 bases and J by 9 bases, leaving 12 bases between them. The CDR3 DNA reads as TGCAGTGCTAGGACTGGGGGGGTTTCACCCCTCCACTTT. It encodes CSARTGGVSPLHF.

In the case of this clonotype: A much larger clonotype is one base distant, so this may be a read error. This sequence joins TRBV20-1 and TRBJ2-2; a weak D match, TRBD2 (6 bases). CDR1 and CDR2 from the germline V gene are DFQATT and SNEGSKA (reference sequence). CDR3 size: 12 residues. V lost 3 bases to trimming and J lost 4 bases, with 6 bases between them. The CDR3 here is CSASGSTGELFF. In nucleotides, the CDR3 is TGCAGTGCTAGCGGGAGCACCGGGGAGCTGTTTTTT.

The sample holds many counts of this clonotype. This rearrangement joins TRBV5-1 to TRBJ2-7, with 8 bases lining up with TRBD1. V was clipped by 0 bases and J by 5 bases; unmatched bases: 4. CDR3 length equals 14 residues. Germline V gene sequence: CDR1 SGHRS, CDR2 YFSETQ. The CDR3: CASSLGQGFNEQYF. CDR3 DNA: TGCGCCAGCAGCTTGGGACAGGGGTTCAACGAGCAGTACTTC.

This clonotype has just a few counts. The chain carries TRBV6-5 and TRBJ1-6; D possibly corresponds to TRBD1 (5 bases). From germline, CDR1 is MNHEY and CDR2 SVGAGI. V lost 3 bases and J lost 7, with 13 bases in between. This CDR3 comprises 15 residues. The CDR3 protein is CASSYWGDQNSPLHF. CDR3 nucleotides: TGTGCCAGCAGTTATTGGGGCGACCAAAATTCACCCCTCCACTTT.

This clonotype came up many times. The chain uses TRBV2 and TRBJ1-5; 8 positions match TRBD1. This CDR3 has 14 residues. Germline trimming cut 6 bases from V and 3 bases from J; bases unmatched to any gene: 4. In germline, CDR1 is SNHLY, CDR2 FYNNEI. The CDR3 spells CASRQGDANQPQHF. CDR3 DNA sequence: TGTGCCAGCAGACAGGGGGACGCCAATCAGCCCCAGCATTTT.

This clonotype was seen at least ten times. V gene TRBV20-1 combines with J gene TRBJ1-2, with D possibly being TRBD1 (5 bases). The germline V gene has CDR1 DFQATT and CDR2 SNEGSKA (reference sequence). The CDR3 sequence is 14 residues long. Trimming removed 1 base from V and 4 bases from J, with 13 bases in between. The CDR3 DNA reads TGCAGTGCTAGAGCTCCTGAGGGGTCCTATGGCTACACCTTC. It codes for CSARAPEGSYGYTF.

The table lists this clonotype with a few counts. This chain connects TRBV20-1 to TRBJ2-3; perhaps D is TRBD1 or TRBD2 (5 bases each). The CDR3 runs 13 residues. V lost 3 bases and J lost 6, with 13 bases in between. Germline V gene sequence: CDR1 DFQATT, CDR2 SNEGSKA (reference sequence). The chain's CDR3 is CSARVGWGDTQYF. In DNA form, the CDR3 reads TGCAGTGCTAGGGTCGGATGGGGGGATACGCAGTATTTT.

At least ten counts were recorded for this clonotype. V gene TRBV7-2 combines with J gene TRBJ1-2; the D gene is possibly TRBD1 (5 bases). The germline V and J ends were trimmed by 0 bases and 8 bases, with 19 bases remaining between them. Germline CDR1 SGHTA, CDR2 FQGNSA. The CDR3 consists of 16 residues. CDR3 nucleotide sequence: TGTGCCAGCAGCTTAGCGCCTGGTCGGCAGGGCGGGGGCTACACCTTC. It translates to CASSLAPGRQGGGYTF.

This clonotype was counted a few times. CDR3 protein: CASRATGAYEQYF. CDR3 in DNA: TGCGCCAGCAGGGCGACAGGGGCCTACGAGCAGTACTTC. The J gene is TRBJ2-7, the V gene TRBV5-1; TRBD1 aligns across 8 bases. After removal of 5 bases from V and 2 bases from J, the junction contained 3 bases not matched to a gene. Germline lookup yields CDR1 SGHRS and CDR2 YFSETQ. The CDR3 covers 13 residues.

This chain joins TRBV19 and TRBJ1-2; TRBD1 aligns across 8 bases. The V gene's germline CDR1 is LNHDA and CDR2 SQIVND (reference sequence). This CDR3 comprises 16 residues. V trimming: 3 bases; J trimming: 0 bases; junction bases outside the gene matches: 6. DNA of the CDR3: TGTGCCAGTAGTATGTATGGGACAGGTCCTAACTATGGCTACACCTTC. Translation gives CASSMYGTGPNYGYTF.

This clonotype showed up many times. The genes are TRBV4-3 and TRBJ1-4, with 7 bases aligning to TRBD1. From germline, CDR1 is LGHNA and CDR2 YSLEER. This CDR3 spans 16 amino acids. The V segment lost 5 bases and the J segment 0 bases; nucleotides outside the gene matches: 6. CDR3 nucleotides: TGCGCCAGCAGCGCCCGGCAGGGGGCAACTAATGAAAAACTGTTTTTT. Its protein product is CASSARQGATNEKLFF.

Only one count was recorded for this clonotype. This may stem from a read error, because a much larger clone lies one nucleotide away. The chain is built from TRBV6-1 and TRBJ2-1, with TRBD1 identical over 8 bases. Per germline, CDR1 MNHNS and CDR2 SASEGT. The CDR3 consists of 13 residues. The CDR3 sequence is CTSSEQGEDEQFF. In DNA, the CDR3 is TGTACCAGCAGTGAACAGGGGGAGGATGAGCAGTTCTTC.

The chain combines TRBV20-1 with TRBJ1-1, with 9 bases lining up with TRBD1. The CDR3 has 12 amino acids. The ends lost 5 bases at V and 9 bases at J; junction bases unmatched: 7. CDR1 and CDR2 from the germline V gene are DFQATT and SNEGSKA (reference sequence). The CDR3 loop reads CSAATGGDKAFF. As DNA, the CDR3 is TGCAGTGCTGCCACAGGGGGCGACAAAGCTTTCTTT.

About this clonotype itself: This may arise from a read error, as a much more abundant clone is one base away. The rearrangement joins TRBV20-1 to TRBJ1-2, with TRBD1 identical over 9 bases. This CDR3 spans 16 amino acids. Germline CDR1 is DFQATT and CDR2 is SNEGSKA (reference sequence). The CDR3 sequence is CCALVNPGQGAYGYTF. The CDR3 DNA follows: TGCTGTGCTCTAGTTAACCCGGGACAGGGAGCCTATGGCTACACCTTC.

In its sample, this clonotype was seen many times. The chain carries TRBV5-1 and TRBJ2-3; no clear D. CDR3 length: 11 amino acids. Trimming left V 6 bases short and J 0 bases short, with 2 bases between. The germline V gene encodes CDR1 SGHRS and CDR2 YFSETQ. Here the CDR3 reads CASTSTDTQYF. The CDR3 nucleotides are TGCGCCAGCACTAGCACAGATACGCAGTATTTT.